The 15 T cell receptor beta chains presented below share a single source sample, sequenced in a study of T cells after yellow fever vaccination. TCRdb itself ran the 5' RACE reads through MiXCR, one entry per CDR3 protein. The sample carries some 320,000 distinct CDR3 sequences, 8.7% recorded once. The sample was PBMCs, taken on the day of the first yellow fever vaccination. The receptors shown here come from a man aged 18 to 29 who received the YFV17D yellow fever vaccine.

The CDR3 here is CASRPGDQHSNQPQHF. Written as DNA, the CDR3 is TGTGCCAGCCGGCCCGGGGACCAACATAGCAATCAGCCCCAGCATTTT. V usage is TRBV6-1 and J usage is TRBJ1-5; D is perhaps TRBD1 (5 bases). The V gene lost 8 bases and the J gene lost 0 bases, with 17 bases spanning the gap. CDR3 length equals 16 residues. Germline CDR1 is MNHNS and CDR2 is SASEGT.

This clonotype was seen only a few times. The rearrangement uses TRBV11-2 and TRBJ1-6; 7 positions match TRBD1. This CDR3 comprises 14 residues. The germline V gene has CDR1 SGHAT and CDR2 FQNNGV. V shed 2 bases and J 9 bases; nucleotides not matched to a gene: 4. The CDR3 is CASSLTGVGSPLHF. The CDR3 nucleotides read TGTGCCAGCAGCTTAACAGGGGTCGGTTCACCCCTCCACTTT.

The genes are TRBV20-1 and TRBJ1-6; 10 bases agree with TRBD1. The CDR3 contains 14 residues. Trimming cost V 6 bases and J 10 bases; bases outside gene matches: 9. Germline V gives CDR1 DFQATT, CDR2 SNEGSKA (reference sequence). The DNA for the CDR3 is TGCAGTGCCAGGACAGGGGGAACCGGGTCACCCCTCCACTTT. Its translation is CSARTGGTGSPLHF.

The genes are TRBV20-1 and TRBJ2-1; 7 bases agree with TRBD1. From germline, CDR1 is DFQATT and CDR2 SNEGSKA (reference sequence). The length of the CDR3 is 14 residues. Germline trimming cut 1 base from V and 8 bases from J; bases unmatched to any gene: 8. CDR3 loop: CSARVFGQADEQFF. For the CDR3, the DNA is TGCAGTGCTAGAGTTTTTGGACAGGCGGATGAGCAGTTCTTC.

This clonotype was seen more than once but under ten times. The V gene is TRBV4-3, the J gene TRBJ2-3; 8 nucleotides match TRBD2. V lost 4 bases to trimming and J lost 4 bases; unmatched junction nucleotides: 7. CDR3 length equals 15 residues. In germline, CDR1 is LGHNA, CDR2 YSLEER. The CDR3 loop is CASSPLRGGADTQYF. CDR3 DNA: TGCGCCAGCAGCCCCCTTCGGGGGGGCGCAGATACGCAGTATTTT.

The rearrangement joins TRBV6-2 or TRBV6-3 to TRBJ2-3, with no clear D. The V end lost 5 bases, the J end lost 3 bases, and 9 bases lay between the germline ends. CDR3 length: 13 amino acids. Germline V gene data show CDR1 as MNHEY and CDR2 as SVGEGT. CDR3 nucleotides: TGTGCCAGCAGTAAGGGTGAAACAGATACGCAGTATTTT. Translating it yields CASSKGETDTQYF.

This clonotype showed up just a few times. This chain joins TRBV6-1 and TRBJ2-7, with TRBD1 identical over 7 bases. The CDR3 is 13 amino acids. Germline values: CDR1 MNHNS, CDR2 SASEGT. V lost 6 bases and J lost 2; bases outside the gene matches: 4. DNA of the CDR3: TGTGCCAGCAGAACGACAGGGACCTACGAGCAGTACTTC. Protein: CASRTTGTYEQYF.

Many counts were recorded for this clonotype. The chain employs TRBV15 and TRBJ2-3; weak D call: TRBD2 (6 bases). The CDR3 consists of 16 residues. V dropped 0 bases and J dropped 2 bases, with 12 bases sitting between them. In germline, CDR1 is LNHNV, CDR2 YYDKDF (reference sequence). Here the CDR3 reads CATSRDGAGYTDTQYF. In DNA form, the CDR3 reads TGTGCCACCAGCAGAGATGGTGCGGGGTACACAGATACGCAGTATTTT.

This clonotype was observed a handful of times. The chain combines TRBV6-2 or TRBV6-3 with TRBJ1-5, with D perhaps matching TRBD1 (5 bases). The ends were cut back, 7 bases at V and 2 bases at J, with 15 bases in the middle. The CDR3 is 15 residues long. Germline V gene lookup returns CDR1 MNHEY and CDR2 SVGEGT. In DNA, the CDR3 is TGTGCCAGCACCCCTCGACAGTTTGGCAATCAGCCCCAGCATTTT. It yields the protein CASTPRQFGNQPQHF.

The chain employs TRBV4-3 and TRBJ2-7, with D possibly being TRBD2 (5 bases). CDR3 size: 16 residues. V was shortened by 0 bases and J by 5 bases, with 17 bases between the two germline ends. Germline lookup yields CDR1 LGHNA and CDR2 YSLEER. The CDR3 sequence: CASSQDLAIPGDEQYF. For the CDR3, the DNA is TGCGCCAGCAGCCAAGATCTGGCGATTCCCGGGGACGAGCAGTACTTC.

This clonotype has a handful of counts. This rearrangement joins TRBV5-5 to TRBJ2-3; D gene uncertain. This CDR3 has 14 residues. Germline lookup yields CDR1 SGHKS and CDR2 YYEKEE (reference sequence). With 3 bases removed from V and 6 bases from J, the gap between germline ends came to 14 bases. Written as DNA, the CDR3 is TGTGCCAGCAGCTCACCGGGCCCTAGGGATACGCAGTATTTT. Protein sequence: CASSSPGPRDTQYF.

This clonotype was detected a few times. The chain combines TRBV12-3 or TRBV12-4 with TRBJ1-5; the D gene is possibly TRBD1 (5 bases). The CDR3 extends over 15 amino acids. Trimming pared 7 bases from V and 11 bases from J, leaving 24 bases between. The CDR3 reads CASTGHGASTIAQHF. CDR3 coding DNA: TGTGCCAGCACTGGTCACGGGGCCTCCACGATAGCCCAGCATTTT.

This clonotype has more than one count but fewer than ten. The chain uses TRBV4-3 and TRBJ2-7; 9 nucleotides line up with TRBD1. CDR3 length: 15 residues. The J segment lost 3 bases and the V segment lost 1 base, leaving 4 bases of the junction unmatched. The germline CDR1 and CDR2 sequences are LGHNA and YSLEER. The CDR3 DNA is TGCGCCAGCAGCCAAGGCAGACAGGGGGGCTACGAGCAGTACTTC. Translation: CASSQGRQGGYEQYF.

CDR3 sequence: CASSLAAGVGNQPQHF. The CDR3 DNA follows: TGTGCCAGCAGCTTAGCGGCAGGGGTTGGCAATCAGCCCCAGCATTTT. The rearrangement joins TRBV7-2 to TRBJ1-5; tentative D call: TRBD1 (6 bases). CDR3 length equals 16 residues. Trimming pared 0 bases from V and 2 bases from J, leaving 11 bases between. Germline CDR1 reads SGHTA; CDR2 reads FQGNSA.

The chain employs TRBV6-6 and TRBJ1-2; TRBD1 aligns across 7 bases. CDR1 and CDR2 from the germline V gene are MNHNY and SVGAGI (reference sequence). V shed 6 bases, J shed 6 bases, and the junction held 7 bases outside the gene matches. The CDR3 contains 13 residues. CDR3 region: CASRNTGADGYTF. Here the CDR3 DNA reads TGTGCCAGCAGAAATACAGGGGCGGATGGCTACACCTTC.